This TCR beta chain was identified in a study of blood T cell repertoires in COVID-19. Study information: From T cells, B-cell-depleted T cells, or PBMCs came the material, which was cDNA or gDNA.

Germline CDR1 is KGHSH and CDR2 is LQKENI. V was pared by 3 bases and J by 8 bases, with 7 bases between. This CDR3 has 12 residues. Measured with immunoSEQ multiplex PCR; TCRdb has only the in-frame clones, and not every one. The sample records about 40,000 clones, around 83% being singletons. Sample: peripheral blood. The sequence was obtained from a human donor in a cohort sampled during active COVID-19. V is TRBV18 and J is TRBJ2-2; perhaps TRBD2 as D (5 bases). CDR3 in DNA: TGTGCCAGCTCACCCCGGACTGGGGAGCTGTTTTTT. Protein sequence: CASSPRTGELFF. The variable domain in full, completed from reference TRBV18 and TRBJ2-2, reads NAGVMQNPRHLVRRRGQEARLRCSPMKGHSHVYWYRQLPEEGLKFMVYLQKENIIDESGMPKERFSAEFPKEGPSILRIQQVVRGDSAAYFCASSPRTGELFFGEGSRLTVL.